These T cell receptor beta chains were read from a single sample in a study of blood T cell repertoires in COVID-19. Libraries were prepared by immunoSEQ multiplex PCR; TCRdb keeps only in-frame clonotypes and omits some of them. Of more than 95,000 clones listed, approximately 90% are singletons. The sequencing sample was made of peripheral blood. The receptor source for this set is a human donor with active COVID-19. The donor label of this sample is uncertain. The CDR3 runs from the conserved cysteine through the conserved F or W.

CDR3aa: CASSEIRGQIYEQYF
len: 15
v_gene: TRBV25-1
j_gene: TRBJ2-7

CDR3aa: CATSRAKTSAPQETQYF
len: 17
v_gene: TRBV15
j_gene: TRBJ2-5

CDR3aa: CSVEQGVYTF
len: 10
v_gene: TRBV29-1
j_gene: TRBJ1-2

CDR3aa: CASSRSGGVSSYEQYF
len: 16
v_gene: TRBV19
j_gene: TRBJ2-7

CDR3aa: CASSPAARNSPLHF
len: 14
v_gene: TRBV18
j_gene: TRBJ1-6

CDR3aa: CAISRDSDYGYTF
len: 13
v_gene: TRBV10-3
j_gene: TRBJ1-2

CDR3aa: CASRDRAYGYTF
len: 12
v_gene: TRBV6-5
j_gene: TRBJ1-2

CDR3aa: CAVAENNEQFF
len: 11
v_gene: TRBV11-2
j_gene: TRBJ2-1

CDR3aa: CASSVVGTGDHEQYF
len: 15
v_gene: TRBV9
j_gene: TRBJ2-7

CDR3aa: CASSPGTSPGNEQFF
len: 15
v_gene: TRBV7-2
j_gene: TRBJ2-1

CDR3aa: CASSSASSGGNNEQFF
len: 16
v_gene: TRBV6-2/TRBV6-3
j_gene: TRBJ2-1

CDR3aa: CASRGLTNEKLFF
len: 13
v_gene: TRBV5-4
j_gene: TRBJ1-4

CDR3aa: CASKDGMNTEAFF
len: 13
v_gene: TRBV6-6
j_gene: TRBJ1-1

CDR3aa: CAITRDRGRTYEQYF
len: 15
v_gene: TRBV10-3
j_gene: TRBJ2-7

CDR3aa: CASSSPGLAGGRSYEQYF
len: 18
v_gene: TRBV3-1/TRBV3-2
j_gene: TRBJ2-7

CDR3aa: CASSLGHRNTEAFF
len: 14
v_gene: TRBV5-1
j_gene: TRBJ1-1

CDR3aa: CASITGGTGAHEQYF
len: 15
v_gene: TRBV6-6
j_gene: TRBJ2-7

CDR3aa: CASSPEWYEQYF
len: 12
v_gene: TRBV18
j_gene: TRBJ2-7

CDR3aa: CASSQRTGPSNQPQHF
len: 16
v_gene: TRBV4-1
j_gene: TRBJ1-5